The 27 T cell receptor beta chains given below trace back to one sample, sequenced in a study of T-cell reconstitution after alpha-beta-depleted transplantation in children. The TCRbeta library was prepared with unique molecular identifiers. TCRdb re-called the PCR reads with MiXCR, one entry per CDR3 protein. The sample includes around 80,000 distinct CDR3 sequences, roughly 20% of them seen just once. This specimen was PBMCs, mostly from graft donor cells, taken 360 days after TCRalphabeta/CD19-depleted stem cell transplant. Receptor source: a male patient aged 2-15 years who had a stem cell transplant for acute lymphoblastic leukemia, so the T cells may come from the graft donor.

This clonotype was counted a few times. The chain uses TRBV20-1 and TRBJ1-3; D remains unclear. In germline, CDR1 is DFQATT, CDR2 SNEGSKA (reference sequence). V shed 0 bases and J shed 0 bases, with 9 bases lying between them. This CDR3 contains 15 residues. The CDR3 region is CSARDVLRSGNTIYF. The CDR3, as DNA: TGCAGTGCTAGAGACGTCTTGCGCTCTGGAAACACCATATATTTT.

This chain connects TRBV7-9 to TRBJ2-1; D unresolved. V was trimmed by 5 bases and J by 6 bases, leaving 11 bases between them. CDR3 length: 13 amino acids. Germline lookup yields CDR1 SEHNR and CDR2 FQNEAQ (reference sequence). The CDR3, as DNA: TGTGCCAGCAGCCCCACCGTAGGCAATGAGCAGTTCTTC. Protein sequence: CASSPTVGNEQFF.

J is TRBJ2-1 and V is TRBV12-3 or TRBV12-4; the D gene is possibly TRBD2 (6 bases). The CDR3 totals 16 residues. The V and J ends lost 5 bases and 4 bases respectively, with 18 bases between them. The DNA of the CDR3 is TGTGCCAGCAGTCCCCCTAGCGCTACGCCTTACAATGAGCAGTTCTTC. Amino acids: CASSPPSATPYNEQFF.

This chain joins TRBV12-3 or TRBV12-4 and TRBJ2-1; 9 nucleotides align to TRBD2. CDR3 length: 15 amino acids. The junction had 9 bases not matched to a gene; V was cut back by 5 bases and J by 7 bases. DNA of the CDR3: TGTGCCAGCAGTATAACTAGCGGGCTAGGTAATGAGCAGTTCTTC. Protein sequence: CASSITSGLGNEQFF.

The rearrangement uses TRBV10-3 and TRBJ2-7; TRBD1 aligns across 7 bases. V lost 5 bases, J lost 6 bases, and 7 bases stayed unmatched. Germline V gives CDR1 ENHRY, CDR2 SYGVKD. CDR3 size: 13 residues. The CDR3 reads CAISPKTGTEQYF. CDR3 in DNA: TGTGCCATCAGTCCCAAGACAGGGACCGAGCAGTACTTC.

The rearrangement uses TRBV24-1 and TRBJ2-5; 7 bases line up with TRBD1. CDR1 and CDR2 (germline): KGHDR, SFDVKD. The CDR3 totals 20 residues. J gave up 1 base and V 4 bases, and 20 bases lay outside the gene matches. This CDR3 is CATSEGLPHDRVLVQETQYF. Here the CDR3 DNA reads TGTGCCACCAGTGAGGGTTTGCCTCACGACAGGGTTTTAGTCCAAGAGACCCAGTACTTC.

Here the CDR3 DNA reads TGCAGTGCTAGAGCGATGGGACTAGCGGGAGATACGCAGTATTTT. Its protein is CSARAMGLAGDTQYF. The V gene is TRBV20-1, the J gene TRBJ2-3; 12 positions agree with TRBD2. Germline V gene data show CDR1 as DFQATT and CDR2 as SNEGSKA (reference sequence). Losses at the gene ends were 1 base for V and 5 bases for J; bases not matched to a gene: 4. The CDR3 contains 15 residues.

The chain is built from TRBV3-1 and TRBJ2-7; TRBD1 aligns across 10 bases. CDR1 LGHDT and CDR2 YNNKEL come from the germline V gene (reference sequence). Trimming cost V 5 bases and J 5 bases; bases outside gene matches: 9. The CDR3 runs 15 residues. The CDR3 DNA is TGTGCCAGCAGCGCCTTTCGGACAGGGGGGAACGAGCAGTACTTC. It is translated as CASSAFRTGGNEQYF.

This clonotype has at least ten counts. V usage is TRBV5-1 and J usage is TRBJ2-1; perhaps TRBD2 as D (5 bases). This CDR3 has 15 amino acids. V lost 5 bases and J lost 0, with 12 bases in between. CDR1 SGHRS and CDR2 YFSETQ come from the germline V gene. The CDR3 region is CASRRRSDSYNEQFF. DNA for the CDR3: TGCGCCAGCAGGAGGAGGAGCGACTCCTACAATGAGCAGTTCTTC.

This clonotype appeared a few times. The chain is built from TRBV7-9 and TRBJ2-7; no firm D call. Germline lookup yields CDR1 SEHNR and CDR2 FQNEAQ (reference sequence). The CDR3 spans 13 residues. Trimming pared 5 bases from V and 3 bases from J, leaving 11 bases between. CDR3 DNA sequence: TGTGCCAGCAGCAAGGGCCGTTACTACGAGCAGTACTTC. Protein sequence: CASSKGRYYEQYF. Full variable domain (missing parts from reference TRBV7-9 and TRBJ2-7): DTGVSQNPRHKITKRGQNVTFRCDPISEHNRLYWYRQTLGQGPEFLTYFQNEAQLEKSRLLSDRFSAERPKGSFSTLEIQRTEQGDSAMYLCASSKGRYYEQYFGPGTRLTVT.

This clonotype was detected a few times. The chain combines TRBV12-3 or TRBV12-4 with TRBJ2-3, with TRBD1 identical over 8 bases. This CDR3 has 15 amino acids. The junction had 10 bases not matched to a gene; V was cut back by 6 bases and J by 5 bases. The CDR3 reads CASRPGQVGLDTQYF. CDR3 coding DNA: TGTGCCAGCAGACCGGGACAGGTAGGATTAGATACGCAGTATTTT.

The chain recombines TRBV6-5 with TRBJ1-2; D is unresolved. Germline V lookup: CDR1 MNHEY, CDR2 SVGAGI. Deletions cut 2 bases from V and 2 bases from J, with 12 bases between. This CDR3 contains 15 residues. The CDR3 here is CASSYGPPTNYGYTF. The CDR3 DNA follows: TGTGCCAGCAGTTACGGGCCTCCTACAAACTATGGCTACACCTTC.

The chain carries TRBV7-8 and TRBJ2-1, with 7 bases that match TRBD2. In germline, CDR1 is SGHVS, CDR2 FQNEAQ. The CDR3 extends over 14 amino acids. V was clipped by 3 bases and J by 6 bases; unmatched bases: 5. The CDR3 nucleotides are TGTGCCAGCAGCTTTCGGGACTACCCCAATGAGCAGTTCTTC. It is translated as CASSFRDYPNEQFF.

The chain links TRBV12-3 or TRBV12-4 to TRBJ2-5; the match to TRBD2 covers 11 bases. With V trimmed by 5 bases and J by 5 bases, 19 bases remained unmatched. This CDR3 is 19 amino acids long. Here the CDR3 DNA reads TGTGCCAGCAGTCCCCTGGGGGTATTACTAGCGGGAGAACGGGAGACCCAGTACTTC. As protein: CASSPLGVLLAGERETQYF.

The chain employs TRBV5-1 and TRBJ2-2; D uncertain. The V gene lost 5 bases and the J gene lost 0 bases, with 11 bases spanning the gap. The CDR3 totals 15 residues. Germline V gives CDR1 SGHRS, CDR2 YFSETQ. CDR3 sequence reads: CASSVLGSNTGELFF. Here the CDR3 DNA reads TGCGCCAGCAGTGTCCTCGGGTCGAACACCGGGGAGCTGTTTTTT.

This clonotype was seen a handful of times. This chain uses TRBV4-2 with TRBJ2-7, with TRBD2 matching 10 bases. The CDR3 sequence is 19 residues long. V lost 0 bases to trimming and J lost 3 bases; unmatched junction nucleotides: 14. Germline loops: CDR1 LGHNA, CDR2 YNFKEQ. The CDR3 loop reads CASSQDQAIAGGFGYEQYF. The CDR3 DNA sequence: TGTGCCAGCAGCCAAGATCAAGCTATAGCGGGAGGATTTGGCTACGAGCAGTACTTC.

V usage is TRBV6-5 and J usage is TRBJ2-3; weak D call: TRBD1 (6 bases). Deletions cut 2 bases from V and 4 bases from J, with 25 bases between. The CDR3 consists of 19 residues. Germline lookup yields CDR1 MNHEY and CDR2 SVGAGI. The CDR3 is CASSYGGSRDKFDADTQYF. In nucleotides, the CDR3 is TGTGCCAGCAGTTACGGTGGGTCCCGGGACAAATTCGACGCAGATACGCAGTATTTT.

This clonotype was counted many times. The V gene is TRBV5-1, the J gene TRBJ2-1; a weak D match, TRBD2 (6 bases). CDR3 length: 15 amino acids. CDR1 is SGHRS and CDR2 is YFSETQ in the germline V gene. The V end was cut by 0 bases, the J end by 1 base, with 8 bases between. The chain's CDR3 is CASSLVGGSYNEQFF. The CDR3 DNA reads TGCGCCAGCAGCTTGGTCGGGGGTTCCTACAATGAGCAGTTCTTC.

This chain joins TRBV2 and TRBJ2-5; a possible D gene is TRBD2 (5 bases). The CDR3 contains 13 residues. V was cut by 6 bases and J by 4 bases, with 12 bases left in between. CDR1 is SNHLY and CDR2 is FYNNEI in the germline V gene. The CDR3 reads CASRAVWGETQYF. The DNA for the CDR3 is TGTGCCAGCAGAGCGGTTTGGGGAGAGACCCAGTACTTC.

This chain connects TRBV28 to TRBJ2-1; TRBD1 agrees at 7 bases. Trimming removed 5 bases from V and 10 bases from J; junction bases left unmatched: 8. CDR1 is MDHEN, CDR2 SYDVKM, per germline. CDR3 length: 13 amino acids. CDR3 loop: CASSPIDRDEQFF. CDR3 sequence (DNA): TGTGCCAGCAGTCCCATTGACAGGGACGAGCAGTTCTTC. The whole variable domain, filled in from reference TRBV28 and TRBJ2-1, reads DVKVTQSSRYLVKRTGEKVFLECVQDMDHENMFWYRQDPGLGLRLIYFSYDVKMKEKGDIPEGYSVSREKKERFSLILESASTNQTSMYLCASSPIDRDEQFFGPGTRLTVL.

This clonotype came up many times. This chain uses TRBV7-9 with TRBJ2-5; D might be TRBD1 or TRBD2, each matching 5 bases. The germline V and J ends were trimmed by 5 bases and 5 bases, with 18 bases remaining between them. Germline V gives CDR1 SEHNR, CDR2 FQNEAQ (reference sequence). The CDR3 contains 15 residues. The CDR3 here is CASSSRAGRGETQYF. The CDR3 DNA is TGTGCCAGCAGCAGCCGGGCAGGGAGAGGGGAGACCCAGTACTTC.

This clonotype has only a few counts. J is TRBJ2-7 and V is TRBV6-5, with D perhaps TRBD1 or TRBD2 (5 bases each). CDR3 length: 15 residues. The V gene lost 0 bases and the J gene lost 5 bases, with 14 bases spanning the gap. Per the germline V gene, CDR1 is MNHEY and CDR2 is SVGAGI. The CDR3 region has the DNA TGTGCCAGCAGTTACTCCGGGGCAAGGCTTGACGAGCAGTACTTC. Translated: CASSYSGARLDEQYF.

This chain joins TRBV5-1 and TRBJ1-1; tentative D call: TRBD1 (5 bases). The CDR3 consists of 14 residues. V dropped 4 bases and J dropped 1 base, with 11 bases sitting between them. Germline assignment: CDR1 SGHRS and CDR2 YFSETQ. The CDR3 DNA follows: TGCGCCAGCAGCCGGGTCCAGGGGAACACTGAAGCTTTCTTT. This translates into CASSRVQGNTEAFF.

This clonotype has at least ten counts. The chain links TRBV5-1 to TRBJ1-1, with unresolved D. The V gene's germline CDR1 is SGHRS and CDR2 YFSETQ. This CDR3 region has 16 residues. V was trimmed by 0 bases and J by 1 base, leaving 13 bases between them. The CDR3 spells CASSLVYSTQNTEAFF. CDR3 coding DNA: TGCGCCAGCAGCTTGGTCTACAGCACCCAGAACACTGAAGCTTTCTTT.

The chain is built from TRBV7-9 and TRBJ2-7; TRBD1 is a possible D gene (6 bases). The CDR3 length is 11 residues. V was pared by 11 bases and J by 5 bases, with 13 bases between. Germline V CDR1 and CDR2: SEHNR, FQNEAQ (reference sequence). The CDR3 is CAGGVGDEQYF. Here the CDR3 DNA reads TGTGCCGGGGGCGTCGGGGACGAGCAGTACTTC. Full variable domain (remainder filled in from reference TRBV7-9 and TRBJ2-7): DTGVSQNPRHKITKRGQNVTFRCDPISEHNRLYWYRQTLGQGPEFLTYFQNEAQLEKSRLLSDRFSAERPKGSFSTLEIQRTEQGDSAMYLCAGGVGDEQYFGPGTRLTVT.

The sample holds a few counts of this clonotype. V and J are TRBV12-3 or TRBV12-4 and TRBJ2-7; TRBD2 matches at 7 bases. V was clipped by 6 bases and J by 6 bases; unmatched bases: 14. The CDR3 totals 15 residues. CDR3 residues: CASRTTSAGSVEQYF. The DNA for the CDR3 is TGTGCCAGCAGGACAACCTCAGCGGGATCTGTCGAGCAGTACTTC.

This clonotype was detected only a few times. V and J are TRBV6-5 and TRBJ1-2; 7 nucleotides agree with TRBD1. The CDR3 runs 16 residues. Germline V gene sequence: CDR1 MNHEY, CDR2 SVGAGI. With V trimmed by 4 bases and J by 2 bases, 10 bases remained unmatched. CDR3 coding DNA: TGTGCCAGCAGTTCCCAACAGGGGCGCCTGAACTATGGCTACACCTTC. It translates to CASSSQQGRLNYGYTF.